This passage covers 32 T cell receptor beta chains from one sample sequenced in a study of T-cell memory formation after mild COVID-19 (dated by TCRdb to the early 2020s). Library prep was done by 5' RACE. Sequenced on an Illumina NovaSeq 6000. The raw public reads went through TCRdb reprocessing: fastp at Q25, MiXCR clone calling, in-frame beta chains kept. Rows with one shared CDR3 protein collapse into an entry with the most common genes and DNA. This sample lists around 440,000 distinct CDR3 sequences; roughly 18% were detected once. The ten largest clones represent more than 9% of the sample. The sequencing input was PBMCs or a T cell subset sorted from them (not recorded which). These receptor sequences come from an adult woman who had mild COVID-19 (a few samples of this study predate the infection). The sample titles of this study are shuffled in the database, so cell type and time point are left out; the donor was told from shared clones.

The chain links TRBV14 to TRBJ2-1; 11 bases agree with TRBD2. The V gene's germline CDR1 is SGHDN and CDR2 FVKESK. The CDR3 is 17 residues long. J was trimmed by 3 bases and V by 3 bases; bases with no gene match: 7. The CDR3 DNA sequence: TGTGCCAGCAGCCAGAGACTAGCGGGAAGAGGCTACAATGAGCAGTTCTTC. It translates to CASSQRLAGRGYNEQFF.

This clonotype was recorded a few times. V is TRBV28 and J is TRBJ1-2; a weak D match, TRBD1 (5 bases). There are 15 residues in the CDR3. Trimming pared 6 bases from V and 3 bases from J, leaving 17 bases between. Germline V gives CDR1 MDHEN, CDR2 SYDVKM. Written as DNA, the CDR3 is TGTGCCAGCAGACTCCACTCAGGGATATACTATGGCTACACCTTC. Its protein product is CASRLHSGIYYGYTF.

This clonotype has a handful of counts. The CDR3: CATGDETSGEDEQFF. DNA of the CDR3: TGTGCCACCGGGGACGAAACATCAGGGGAGGATGAGCAGTTCTTC. The J gene is TRBJ2-1, the V gene TRBV24-1; either TRBD1 or TRBD2 may fit D (6 bases each). V lost 9 bases and J 8 bases, leaving 22 bases between the germline ends. Germline CDR1 reads KGHDR; CDR2 reads SFDVKD. This CDR3 spans 15 amino acids.

The CDR3 DNA follows: TGCAGTGCTAGTAAAACAGTAGATCCCCCTGGCTACACCTTC. Translated, it gives CSASKTVDPPGYTF. V gene TRBV20-1 combines with J gene TRBJ1-2, with D uncertain. CDR3 size: 14 residues. With 3 bases removed from V and 7 bases from J, the gap between germline ends came to 18 bases. The germline CDR1 and CDR2 sequences are DFQATT and SNEGSKA (reference sequence).

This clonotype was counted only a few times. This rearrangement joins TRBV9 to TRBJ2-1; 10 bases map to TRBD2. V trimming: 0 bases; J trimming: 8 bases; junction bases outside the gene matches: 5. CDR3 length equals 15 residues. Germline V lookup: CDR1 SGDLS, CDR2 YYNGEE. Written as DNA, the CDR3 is TGTGCCAGCAGCGTAGAGCGGGGGGGTAGGGATGAGCAGTTCTTC. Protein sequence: CASSVERGGRDEQFF.

DNA of the CDR3: TGTGCCAGCAGCTTTGGCGGGAGTAAGAACATTCAGTACTTC. Amino acids: CASSFGGSKNIQYF. This chain joins TRBV7-8 and TRBJ2-4, with 7 bases that match TRBD2. CDR1 is SGHVS, CDR2 FQNEAQ, per germline. This CDR3 contains 14 residues. Trimming at V came to 3 bases and at J to 7 bases, leaving 6 bases not matched to a gene.

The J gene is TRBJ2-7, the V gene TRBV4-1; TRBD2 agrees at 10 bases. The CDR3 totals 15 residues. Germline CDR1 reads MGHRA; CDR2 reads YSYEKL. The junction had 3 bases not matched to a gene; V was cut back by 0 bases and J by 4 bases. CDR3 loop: CASSQDEAGGYEQYF. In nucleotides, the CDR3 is TGCGCCAGCAGCCAAGATGAAGCGGGGGGGTACGAGCAGTACTTC.

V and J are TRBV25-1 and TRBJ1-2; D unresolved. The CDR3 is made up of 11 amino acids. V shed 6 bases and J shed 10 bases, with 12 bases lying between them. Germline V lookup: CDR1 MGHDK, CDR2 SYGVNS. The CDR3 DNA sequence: TGTGCCAGCAGCTATGGAACACTCTACACCTTC. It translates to CASSYGTLYTF.

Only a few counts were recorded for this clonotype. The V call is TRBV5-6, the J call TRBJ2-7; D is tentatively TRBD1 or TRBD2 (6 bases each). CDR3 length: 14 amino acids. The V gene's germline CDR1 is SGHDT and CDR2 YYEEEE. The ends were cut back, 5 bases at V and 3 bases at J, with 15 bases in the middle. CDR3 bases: TGTGCCAGCAGTTCGAGGGGGGACCTCTACGAGCAGTACTTC. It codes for CASSSRGDLYEQYF.

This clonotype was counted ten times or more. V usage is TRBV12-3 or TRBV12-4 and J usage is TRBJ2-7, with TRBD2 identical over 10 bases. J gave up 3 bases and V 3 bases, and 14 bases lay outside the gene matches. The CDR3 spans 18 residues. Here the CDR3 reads CASSLGLAGATRVYEQYF. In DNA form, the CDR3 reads TGTGCCAGCAGTTTGGGGCTAGCGGGAGCTACCAGAGTCTACGAGCAGTACTTC.

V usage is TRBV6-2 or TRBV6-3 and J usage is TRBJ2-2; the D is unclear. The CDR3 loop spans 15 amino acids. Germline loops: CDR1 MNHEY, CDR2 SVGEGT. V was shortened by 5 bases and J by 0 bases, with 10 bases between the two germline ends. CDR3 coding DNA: TGTGCCAGCAGTCGAGAATATACGAACACCGGGGAGCTGTTTTTT. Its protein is CASSREYTNTGELFF.

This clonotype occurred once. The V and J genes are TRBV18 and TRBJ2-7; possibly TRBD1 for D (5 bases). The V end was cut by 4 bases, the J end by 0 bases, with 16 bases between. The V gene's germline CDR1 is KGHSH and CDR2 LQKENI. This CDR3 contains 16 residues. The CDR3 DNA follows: TGTGCCAGCTCACTCGGAAGCAGGGCCAGCTCCTACGAGCAGTACTTC. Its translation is CASSLGSRASSYEQYF. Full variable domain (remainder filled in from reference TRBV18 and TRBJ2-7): NAGVMQNPRHLVRRRGQEARLRCSPMKGHSHVYWYRQLPEEGLKFMVYLQKENIIDESGMPKERFSAEFPKEGPSILRIQQVVRGDSAAYFCASSLGSRASSYEQYFGPGTRLTVT.

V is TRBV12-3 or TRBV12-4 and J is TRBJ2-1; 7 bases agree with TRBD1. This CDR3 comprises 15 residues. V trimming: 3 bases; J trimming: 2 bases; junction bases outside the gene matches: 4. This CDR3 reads CASSFRGQPYNEQFF. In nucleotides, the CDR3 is TGTGCCAGCAGTTTTCGGGGACAGCCCTACAATGAGCAGTTCTTC.

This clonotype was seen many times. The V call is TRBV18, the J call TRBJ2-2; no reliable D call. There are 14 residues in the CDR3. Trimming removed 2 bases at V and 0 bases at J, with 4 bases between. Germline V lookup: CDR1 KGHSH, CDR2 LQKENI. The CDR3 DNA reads TGTGCCAGCTCACCAGGGGCGAACACCGGGGAGCTGTTTTTT. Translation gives CASSPGANTGELFF.

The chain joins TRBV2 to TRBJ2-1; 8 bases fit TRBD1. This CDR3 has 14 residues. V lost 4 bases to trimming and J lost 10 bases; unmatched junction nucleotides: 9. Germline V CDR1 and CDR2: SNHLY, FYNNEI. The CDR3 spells CASSGQGIPQEQFF. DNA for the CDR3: TGTGCCAGCAGTGGACAGGGGATCCCCCAAGAGCAGTTCTTC.

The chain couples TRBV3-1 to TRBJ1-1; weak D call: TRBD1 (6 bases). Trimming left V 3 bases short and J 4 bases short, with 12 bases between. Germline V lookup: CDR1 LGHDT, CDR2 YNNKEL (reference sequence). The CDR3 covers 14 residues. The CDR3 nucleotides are TGTGCCAGCAGCCACTCAGGGGCAGGCACTGAAGCTTTCTTT. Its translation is CASSHSGAGTEAFF.

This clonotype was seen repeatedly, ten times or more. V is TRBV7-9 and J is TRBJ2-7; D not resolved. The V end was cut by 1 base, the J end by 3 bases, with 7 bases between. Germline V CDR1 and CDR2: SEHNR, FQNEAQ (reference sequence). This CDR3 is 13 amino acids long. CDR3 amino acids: CASSLGAGYEQYF. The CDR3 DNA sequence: TGTGCCAGCAGCTTAGGAGCAGGCTACGAGCAGTACTTC. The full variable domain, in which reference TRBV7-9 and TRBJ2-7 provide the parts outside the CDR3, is DTGVSQNPRHKITKRGQNVTFRCDPISEHNRLYWYRQTLGQGPEFLTYFQNEAQLEKSRLLSDRFSAERPKGSFSTLEIQRTEQGDSAMYLCASSLGAGYEQYFGPGTRLTVT.

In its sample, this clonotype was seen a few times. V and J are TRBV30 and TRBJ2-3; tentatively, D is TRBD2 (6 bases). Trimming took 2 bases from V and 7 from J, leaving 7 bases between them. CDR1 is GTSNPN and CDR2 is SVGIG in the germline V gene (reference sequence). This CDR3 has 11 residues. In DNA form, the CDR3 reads TGTGCCTGGAGTCTAGCGAATACGCAGTATTTT. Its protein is CAWSLANTQYF.

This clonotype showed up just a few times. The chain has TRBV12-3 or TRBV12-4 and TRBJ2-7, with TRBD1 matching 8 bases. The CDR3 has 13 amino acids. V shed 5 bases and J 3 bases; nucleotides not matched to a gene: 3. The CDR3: CASSTDRGYEQYF. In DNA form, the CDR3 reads TGTGCCAGCAGTACCGACAGGGGCTACGAGCAGTACTTC.

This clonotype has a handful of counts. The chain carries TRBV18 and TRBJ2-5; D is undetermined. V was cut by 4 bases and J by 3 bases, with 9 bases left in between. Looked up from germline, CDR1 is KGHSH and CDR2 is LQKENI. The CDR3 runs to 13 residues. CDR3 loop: CASSRGVKETQYF. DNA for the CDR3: TGTGCCAGCTCACGCGGAGTAAAAGAGACCCAGTACTTC.

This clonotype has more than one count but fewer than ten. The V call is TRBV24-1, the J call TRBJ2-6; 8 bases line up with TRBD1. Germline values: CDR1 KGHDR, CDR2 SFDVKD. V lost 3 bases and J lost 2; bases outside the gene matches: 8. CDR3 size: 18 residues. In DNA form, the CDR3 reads TGTGCCACCAGTGATCCACGGCCAGGGGGCGCTGGGGCCAACGTCCTGACTTTC. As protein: CATSDPRPGGAGANVLTF.

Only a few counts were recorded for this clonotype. This CDR3 reads CASRPGTGGFDEQFF. The CDR3 nucleotides read TGCGCCAGCAGACCCGGGACAGGGGGCTTCGATGAGCAGTTCTTC. This chain links TRBV5-1 with TRBJ2-1, with 12 bases aligning to TRBD1. V trimming: 5 bases; J trimming: 8 bases; junction bases outside the gene matches: 8. Looked up from germline, CDR1 is SGHRS and CDR2 is YFSETQ. The CDR3 consists of 15 residues.

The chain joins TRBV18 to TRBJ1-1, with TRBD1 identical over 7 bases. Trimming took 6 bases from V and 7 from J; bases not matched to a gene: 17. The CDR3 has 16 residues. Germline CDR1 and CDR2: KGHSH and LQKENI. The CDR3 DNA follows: TGTGCCAGCTCGTTTGGGGGGCCCGGACAGGTTCTTGAAGCTTTCTTT. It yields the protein CASSFGGPGQVLEAFF.

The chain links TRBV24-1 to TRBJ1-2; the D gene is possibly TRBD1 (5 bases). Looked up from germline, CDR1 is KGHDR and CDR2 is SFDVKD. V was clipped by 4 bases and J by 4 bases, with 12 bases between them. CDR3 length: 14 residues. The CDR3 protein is CATSDSGSRYGYTF. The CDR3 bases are TGTGCCACCAGTGACTCAGGGAGTCGCTATGGCTACACCTTC.

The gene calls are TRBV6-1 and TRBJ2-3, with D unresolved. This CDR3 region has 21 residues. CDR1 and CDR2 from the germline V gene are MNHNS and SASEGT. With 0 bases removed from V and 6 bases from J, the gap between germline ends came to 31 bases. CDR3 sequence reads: CASSEAEISQKTGWILDTQYF. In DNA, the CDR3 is TGTGCCAGCAGTGAAGCAGAAATCTCTCAAAAGACTGGGTGGATTTTGGATACGCAGTATTTT.

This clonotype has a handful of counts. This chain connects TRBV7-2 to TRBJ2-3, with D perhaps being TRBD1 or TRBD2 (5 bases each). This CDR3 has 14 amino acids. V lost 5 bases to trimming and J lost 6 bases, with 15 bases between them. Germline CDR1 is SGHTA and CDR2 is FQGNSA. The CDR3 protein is CASSRARGVDTQYF. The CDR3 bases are TGTGCCAGCAGCCGAGCGAGAGGGGTGGATACGCAGTATTTT.

This chain's CDR3 is CSATEWDRKRDTEAFF. The CDR3 coding sequence is TGCAGTGCTACGGAATGGGACAGAAAAAGGGACACTGAAGCTTTCTTT. This chain joins TRBV20-1 and TRBJ1-1, with 7 nucleotides matching TRBD1. Germline loops: CDR1 DFQATT, CDR2 SNEGSKA (reference sequence). The CDR3 contains 16 residues. V was clipped by 4 bases and J by 3 bases; unmatched bases: 14.

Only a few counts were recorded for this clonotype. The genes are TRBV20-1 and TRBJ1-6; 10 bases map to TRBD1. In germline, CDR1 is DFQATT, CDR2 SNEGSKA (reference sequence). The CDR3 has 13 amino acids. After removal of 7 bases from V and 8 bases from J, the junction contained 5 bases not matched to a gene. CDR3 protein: CSGGQGRDSPLHF. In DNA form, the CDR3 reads TGCAGTGGGGGACAGGGGAGGGATTCACCCCTCCACTTT.

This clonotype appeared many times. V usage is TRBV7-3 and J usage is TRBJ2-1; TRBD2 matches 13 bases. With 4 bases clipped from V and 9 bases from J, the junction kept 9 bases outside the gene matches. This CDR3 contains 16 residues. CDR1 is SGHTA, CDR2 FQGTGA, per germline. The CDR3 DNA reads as TGTGCCAGCAGCTCCACTTGGGGGACTAGCGGGACTGAGCAGTTCTTC. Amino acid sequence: CASSSTWGTSGTEQFF.

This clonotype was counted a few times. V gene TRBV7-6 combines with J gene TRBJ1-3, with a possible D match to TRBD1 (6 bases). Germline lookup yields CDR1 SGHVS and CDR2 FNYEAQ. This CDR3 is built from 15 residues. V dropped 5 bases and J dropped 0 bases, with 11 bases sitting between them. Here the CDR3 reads CASSAGGLSGNTIYF. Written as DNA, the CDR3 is TGTGCCAGCAGCGCGGGGGGCCTCTCTGGAAACACCATATATTTT.

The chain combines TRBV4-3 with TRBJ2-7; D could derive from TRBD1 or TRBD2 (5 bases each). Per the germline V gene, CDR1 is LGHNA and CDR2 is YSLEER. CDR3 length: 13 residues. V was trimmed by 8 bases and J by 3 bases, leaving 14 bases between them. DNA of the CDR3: TGCGCCAGCGCTCCGGGACGGTTCTACGAGCAGTACTTC. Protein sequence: CASAPGRFYEQYF.

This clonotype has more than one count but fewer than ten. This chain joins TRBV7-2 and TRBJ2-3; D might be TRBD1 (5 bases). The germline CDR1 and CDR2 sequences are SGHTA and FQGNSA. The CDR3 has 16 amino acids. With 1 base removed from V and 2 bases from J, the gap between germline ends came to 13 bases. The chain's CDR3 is CASSLGTLSYTDTQYF. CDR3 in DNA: TGTGCCAGCAGCTTAGGGACACTTTCTTACACAGATACGCAGTATTTT.